Listed here is a single T cell receptor beta chain. The CDR3 end shows no conserved phenylalanine or tryptophan, and so a read error is likely. The template, roughly 550 ng total RNA, yielded TCR beta cDNA made with a constant-region primer. Amplification in three nested multiplex PCR rounds with slightly modified ARM-PCR gave rise to TCR beta libraries. TRBV1-TRBV30 forward primers paired with a C-beta reverse primer were used in the first two PCR rounds, which ran about 11 cycles each. TCRdb used MiXCR to reprocess the multiplex PCR reads, holding one entry per CDR3 protein. This table holds roughly 120,000 distinct CDR3 sequences, around two thirds found once. This entry belongs to a study of tumor-infiltrating lymphocytes in primary liver carcinoma. Overall study: Male and female patients aged 30 to 69 years made up the cohort. The study reported T1-T3 N0M0 tumors spanning 4.2 to 10 cm.

The CDR3 extends over 15 amino acids. Germline V lookup: CDR1 SGHNT, CDR2 YENEEA. The roughly 17-31 mg bulk tissue piece was not sorted before simultaneous RNA and DNA extraction. Through surgical resection, the patients' primary liver carcinoma was treated. Chronic HBV infection, untreated so far, was present in the patients. Source material: liver tumor tissue from sampling region 1. Subset in this sample: tumor region T1, superior pole. The TCR sequence derives from a woman between 55 and 75 years old with primary liver carcinoma and hepatitis B virus infection. V gene TRBV11-3 combines with J gene TRBJ1-1, with D possibly being TRBD1 (5 bases). The CDR3 region has the DNA TGTGTCAGCTGGGGCCCGGGTCAGTGCGGCACTGAAGCTTTCTAT. Translation gives CVSWGPGQCGTEAFY.